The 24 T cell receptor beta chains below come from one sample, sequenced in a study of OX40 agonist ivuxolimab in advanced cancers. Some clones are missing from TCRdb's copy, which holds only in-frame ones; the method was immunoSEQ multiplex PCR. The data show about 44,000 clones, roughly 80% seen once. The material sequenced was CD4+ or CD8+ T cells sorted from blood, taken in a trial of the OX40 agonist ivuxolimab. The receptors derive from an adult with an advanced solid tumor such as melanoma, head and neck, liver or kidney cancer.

The CDR3 DNA reads TGTGCCAGCAGTTCACAGGGGTACAGCAATCAGCCCCAGCATTTT. This codes for CASSSQGYSNQPQHF. The chain uses TRBV28 and TRBJ1-5, with 7 bases lining up with TRBD1. With V trimmed by 4 bases and J by 1 base, 4 bases remained unmatched. The germline V gene encodes CDR1 MDHEN and CDR2 SYDVKM. This CDR3 spans 15 amino acids.

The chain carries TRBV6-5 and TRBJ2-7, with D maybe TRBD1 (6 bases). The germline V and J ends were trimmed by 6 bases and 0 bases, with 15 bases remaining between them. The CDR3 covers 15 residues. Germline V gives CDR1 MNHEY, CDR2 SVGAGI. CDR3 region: CASRPQGLSSYEQYF. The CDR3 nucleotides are TGTGCCAGCAGGCCACAGGGTTTATCCTCCTACGAGCAGTACTTC.

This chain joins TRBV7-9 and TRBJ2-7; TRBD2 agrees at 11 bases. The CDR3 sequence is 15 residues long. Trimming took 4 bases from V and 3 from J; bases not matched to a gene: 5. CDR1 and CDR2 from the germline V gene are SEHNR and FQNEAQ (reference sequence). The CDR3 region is CASSSRGTSGYEQYF. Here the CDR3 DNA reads TGTGCCAGCAGCTCCAGGGGGACTAGCGGCTACGAGCAGTACTTC.

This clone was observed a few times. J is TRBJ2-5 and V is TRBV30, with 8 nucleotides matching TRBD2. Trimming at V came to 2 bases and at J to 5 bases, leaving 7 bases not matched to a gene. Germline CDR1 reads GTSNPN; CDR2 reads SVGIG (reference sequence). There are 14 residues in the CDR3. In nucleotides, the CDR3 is TGTGCCTGGAGTAACGGGAGGGACTACGAGACCCAGTACTTC. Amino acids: CAWSNGRDYETQYF.

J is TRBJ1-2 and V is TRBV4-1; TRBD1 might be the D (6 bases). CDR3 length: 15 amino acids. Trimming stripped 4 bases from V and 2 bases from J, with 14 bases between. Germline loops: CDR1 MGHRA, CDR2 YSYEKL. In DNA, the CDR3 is TGCGCCAGCAGCCTCGGGGGCCAGGCGAACTATGGCTACACCTTC. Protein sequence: CASSLGGQANYGYTF.

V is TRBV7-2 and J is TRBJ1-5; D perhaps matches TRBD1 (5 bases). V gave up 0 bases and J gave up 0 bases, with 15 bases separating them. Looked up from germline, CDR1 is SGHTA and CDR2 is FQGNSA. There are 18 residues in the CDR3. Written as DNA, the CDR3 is TGTGCCAGCAGCTTAGCGAAGTCTGGACACCATAGCAATCAGCCCCAGCATTTT. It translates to CASSLAKSGHHSNQPQHF.

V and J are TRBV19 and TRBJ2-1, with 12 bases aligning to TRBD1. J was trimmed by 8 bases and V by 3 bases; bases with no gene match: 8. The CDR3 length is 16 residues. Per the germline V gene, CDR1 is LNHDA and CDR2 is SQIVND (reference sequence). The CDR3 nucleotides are TGTGCCAGTAGTATCATGGGACAGGGGGCGCCAGATGAGCAGTTCTTC. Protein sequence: CASSIMGQGAPDEQFF.

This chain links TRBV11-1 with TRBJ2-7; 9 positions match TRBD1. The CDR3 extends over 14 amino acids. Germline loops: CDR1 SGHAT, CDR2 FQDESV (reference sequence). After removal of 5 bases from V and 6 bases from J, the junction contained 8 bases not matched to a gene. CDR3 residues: CASSPRDREFEQYF. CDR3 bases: TGTGCCAGCAGCCCCCGGGACAGGGAATTCGAGCAGTACTTC.

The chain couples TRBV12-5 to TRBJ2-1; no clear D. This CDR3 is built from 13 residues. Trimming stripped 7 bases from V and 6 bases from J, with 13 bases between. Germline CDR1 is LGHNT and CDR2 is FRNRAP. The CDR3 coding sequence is TGTGCTAGTGCTAAGGGTTGGGCCAATGAGCAGTTCTTC. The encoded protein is CASAKGWANEQFF.

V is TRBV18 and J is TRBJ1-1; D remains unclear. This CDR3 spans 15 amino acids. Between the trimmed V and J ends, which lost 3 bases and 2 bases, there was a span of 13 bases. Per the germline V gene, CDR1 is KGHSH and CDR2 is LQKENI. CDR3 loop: CASSPYGGRNTEAFF. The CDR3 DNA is TGTGCCAGCTCACCTTACGGCGGACGCAACACTGAAGCTTTCTTT.

The CDR3, as DNA: TGTGCCAGTAGTATTTCCCCTGGACGAACAGACGACTACACCTTC. It specifies CASSISPGRTDDYTF. This chain uses TRBV19 with TRBJ1-2; no clear D. This CDR3 contains 15 residues. V lost 3 bases and J lost 10, with 21 bases in between. Germline CDR1 and CDR2: LNHDA and SQIVND (reference sequence).

As DNA, the CDR3 is TGTGCCAGCAGCTTGAGTGTGAACACTGAAGCTTTCTTT. Protein sequence: CASSLSVNTEAFF. The rearrangement uses TRBV5-8 and TRBJ1-1, with D uncertain. Germline V lookup: CDR1 SGHTS, CDR2 YDEGEE. V lost 1 base, J lost 0 bases, and 4 bases lay in between. This CDR3 is 13 amino acids long.

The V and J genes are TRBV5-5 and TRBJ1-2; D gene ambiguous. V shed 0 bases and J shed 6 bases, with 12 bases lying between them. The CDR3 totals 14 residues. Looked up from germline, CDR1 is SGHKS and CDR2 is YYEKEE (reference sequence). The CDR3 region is CASSLEGVLNGYTF. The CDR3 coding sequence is TGTGCCAGCAGCTTGGAGGGCGTGCTCAATGGCTACACCTTC.

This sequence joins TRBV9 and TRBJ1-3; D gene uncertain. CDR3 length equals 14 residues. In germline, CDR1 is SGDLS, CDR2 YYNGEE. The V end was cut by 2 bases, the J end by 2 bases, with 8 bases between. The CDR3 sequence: CASSVLGAGNTIYF. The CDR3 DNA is TGTGCCAGCAGCGTTCTCGGGGCTGGAAACACCATATATTTT.

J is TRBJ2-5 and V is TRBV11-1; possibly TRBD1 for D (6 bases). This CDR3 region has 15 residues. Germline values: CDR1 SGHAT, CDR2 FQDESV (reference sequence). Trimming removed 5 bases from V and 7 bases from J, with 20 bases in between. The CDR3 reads CASSLDRQETRTQYF. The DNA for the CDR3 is TGTGCCAGCAGCCTAGACAGACAGGAGACGAGGACCCAGTACTTC.

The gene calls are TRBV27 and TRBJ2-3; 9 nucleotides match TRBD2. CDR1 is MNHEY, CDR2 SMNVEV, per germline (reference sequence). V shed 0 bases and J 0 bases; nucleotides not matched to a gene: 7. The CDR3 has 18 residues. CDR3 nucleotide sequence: TGTGCCAGCAGTTTATCCTGGAGGGGACTAGCTAGCACAGATACGCAGTATTTT. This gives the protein CASSLSWRGLASTDTQYF.

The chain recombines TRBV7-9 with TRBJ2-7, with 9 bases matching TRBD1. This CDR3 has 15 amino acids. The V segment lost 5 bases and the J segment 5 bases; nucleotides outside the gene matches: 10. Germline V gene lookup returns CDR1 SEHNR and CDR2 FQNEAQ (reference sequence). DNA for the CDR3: TGTGCCAGCAGCAAACCGACAGGGGGGAAAAACGAGCAGTACTTC. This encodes CASSKPTGGKNEQYF.

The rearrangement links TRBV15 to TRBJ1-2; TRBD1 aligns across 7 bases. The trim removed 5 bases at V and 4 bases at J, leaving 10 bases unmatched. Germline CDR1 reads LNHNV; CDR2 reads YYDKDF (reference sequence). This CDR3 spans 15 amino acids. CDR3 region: CATSGPETGFYGYTF. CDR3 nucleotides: TGTGCCACCAGCGGCCCAGAGACAGGGTTCTATGGCTACACCTTC.

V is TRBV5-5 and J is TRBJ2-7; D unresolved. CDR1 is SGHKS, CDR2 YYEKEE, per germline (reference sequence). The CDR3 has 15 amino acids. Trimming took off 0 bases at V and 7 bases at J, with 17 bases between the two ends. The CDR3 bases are TGTGCCAGCAGCTTGGAGCCCCAGCAGCCTAGAGAGCAGTACTTC. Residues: CASSLEPQQPREQYF.

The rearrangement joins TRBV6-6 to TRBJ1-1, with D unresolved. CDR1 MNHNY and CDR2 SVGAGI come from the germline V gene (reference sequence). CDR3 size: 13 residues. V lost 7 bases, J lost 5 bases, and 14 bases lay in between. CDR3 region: CASNRVGTTEAFF. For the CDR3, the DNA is TGTGCCAGCAATCGGGTGGGAACGACTGAAGCTTTCTTT.

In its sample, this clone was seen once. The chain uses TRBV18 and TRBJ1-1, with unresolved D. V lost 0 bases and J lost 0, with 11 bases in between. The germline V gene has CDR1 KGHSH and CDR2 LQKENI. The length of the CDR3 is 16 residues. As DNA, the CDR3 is TGTGCCAGCTCACCACCGCGCCGGGCGATGAACACTGAAGCTTTCTTT. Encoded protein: CASSPPRRAMNTEAFF. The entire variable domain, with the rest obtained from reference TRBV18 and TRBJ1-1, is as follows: NAGVMQNPRHLVRRRGQEARLRCSPMKGHSHVYWYRQLPEEGLKFMVYLQKENIIDESGMPKERFSAEFPKEGPSILRIQQVVRGDSAAYFCASSPPRRAMNTEAFFGQGTRLTVV.

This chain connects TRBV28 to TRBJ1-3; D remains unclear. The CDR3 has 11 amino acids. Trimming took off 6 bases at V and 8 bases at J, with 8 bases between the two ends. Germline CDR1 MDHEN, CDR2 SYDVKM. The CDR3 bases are TGTGCCAGCAGGATCCAGGACACCATATATTTT. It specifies CASRIQDTIYF.

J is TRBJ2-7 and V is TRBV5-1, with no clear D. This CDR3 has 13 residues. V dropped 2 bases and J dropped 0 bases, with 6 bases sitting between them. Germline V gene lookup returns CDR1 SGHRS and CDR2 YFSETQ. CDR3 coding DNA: TGCGCCAGCAGCTTCAGCGACTCCTACGAGCAGTACTTC. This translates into CASSFSDSYEQYF.

The CDR3: CASSDGNQPQHF. The CDR3 coding sequence is TGTGCCAGCAGCGACGGGAATCAGCCCCAGCATTTT. The chain joins TRBV7-2 to TRBJ1-5; the D is unclear. The CDR3 runs to 12 residues. The V and J ends lost 5 bases and 4 bases respectively, with 6 bases between them. From germline, CDR1 is SGHTA and CDR2 FQGNSA. The complete variable domain, with remaining parts taken from reference TRBV7-2 and TRBJ1-5, reads GAGVSQSPSNKVTEKGKDVELRCDPISGHTALYWYRQSLGQGLEFLIYFQGNSAPDKSGLPSDRFSAERTGGSVSTLTIQRTQQEDSAVYLCASSDGNQPQHFGDGTRLSIL.